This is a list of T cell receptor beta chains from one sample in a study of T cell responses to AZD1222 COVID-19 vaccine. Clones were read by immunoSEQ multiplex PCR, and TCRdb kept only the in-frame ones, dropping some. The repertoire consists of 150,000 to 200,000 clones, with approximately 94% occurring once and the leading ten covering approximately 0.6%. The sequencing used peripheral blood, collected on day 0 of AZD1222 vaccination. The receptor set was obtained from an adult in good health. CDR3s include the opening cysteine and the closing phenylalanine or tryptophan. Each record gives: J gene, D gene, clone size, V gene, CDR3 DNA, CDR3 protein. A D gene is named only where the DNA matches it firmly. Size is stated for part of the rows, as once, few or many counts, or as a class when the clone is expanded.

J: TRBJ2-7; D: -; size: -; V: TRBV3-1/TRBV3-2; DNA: TGTGCCAGCAGCCGAGGGTGGAAGCTTGACGAGCAGTACTTC; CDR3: CASSRGWKLDEQYF
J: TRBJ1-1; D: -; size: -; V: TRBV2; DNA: TGTGCCAGCATCAGGACAAAAAAGAGCACTGAAGCTTTCTTT; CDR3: CASIRTKKSTEAFF
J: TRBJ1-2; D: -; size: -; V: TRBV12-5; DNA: TGTGCTAGTGCCGTCACAGGGATAGATGGCTACACCTTC; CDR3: CASAVTGIDGYTF
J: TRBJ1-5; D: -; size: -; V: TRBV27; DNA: TGTGCCAGCAGTAGGGGGGGAAACAATCAGCCCCAGCATTTT; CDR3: CASSRGGNNQPQHF
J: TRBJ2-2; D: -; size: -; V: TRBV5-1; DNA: TGCGCCAGCAGCGCGGATCTGGGGACTAACACCGGGGAGCTGTTTTTT; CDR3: CASSADLGTNTGELFF
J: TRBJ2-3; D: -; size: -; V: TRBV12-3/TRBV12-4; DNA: TGTGCCAGCAGTTTTGCAGGCAATACGCAGTATTTT; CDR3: CASSFAGNTQYF
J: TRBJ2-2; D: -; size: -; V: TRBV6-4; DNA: TGTGCCAGCAGAGTAGGGGGCACCGGGGAGCTGTTTTTT; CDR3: CASRVGGTGELFF
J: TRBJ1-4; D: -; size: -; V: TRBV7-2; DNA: TGTGCCAGCAGCTTAAAGGGGATGACAACTAATGAAAAACTGTTTTTT; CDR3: CASSLKGMTTNEKLFF
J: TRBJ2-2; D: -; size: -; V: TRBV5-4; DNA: TGTGCCAGCAGCCCCCTTACCGGGGAGCTGTTTTTT; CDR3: CASSPLTGELFF
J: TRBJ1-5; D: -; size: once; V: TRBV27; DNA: TGTGCCAGCAGTTTTGTCGGGAATCAGCCCCAGCATTTT; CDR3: CASSFVGNQPQHF
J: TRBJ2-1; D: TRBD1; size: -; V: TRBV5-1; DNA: TGCGCCAGCAGCTTACAGGGGGACTACAATGAGCAGTTCTTC; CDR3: CASSLQGDYNEQFF
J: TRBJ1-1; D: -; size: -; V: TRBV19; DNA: TGTGCCAGTAGTATAGATCGGAGGGTGGCTTTCTTT; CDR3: CASSIDRRVAFF
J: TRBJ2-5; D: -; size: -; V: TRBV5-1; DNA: TGCGCCAGCAGCTTGGTTGCCCTCCAAGAGACCCAGTACTTC; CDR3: CASSLVALQETQYF
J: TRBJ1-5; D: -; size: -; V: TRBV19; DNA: TGTGCCAGTAGTATATGGGGGGCAAGCAATCAGCCCCAGCATTTT; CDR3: CASSIWGASNQPQHF
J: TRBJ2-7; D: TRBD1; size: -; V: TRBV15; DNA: TGTGCCACCAGCAGAGATGTGACAGGGTGGTACGAGCAGTACTTC; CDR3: CATSRDVTGWYEQYF
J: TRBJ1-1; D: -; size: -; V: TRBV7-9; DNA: TGTGCCAGCAGCCTAGGCACCCAAGGGACTGAAGCTTTCTTT; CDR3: CASSLGTQGTEAFF
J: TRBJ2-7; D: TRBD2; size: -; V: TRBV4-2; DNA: TGTGCCAGCAGCCAAGGTGGCGGGAGGGTGTACGAGCAGTACTTC; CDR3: CASSQGGGRVYEQYF
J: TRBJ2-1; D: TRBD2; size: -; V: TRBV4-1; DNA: TGCGCCAGCAGCCAACAAGCGGGGATCAATGAGCAGTTCTTC; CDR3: CASSQQAGINEQFF
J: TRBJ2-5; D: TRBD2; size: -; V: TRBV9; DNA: TGTGCCAGCAGCCCGTGGACTAGCGGGAGTCGAGAGACCCAGTACTTC; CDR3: CASSPWTSGSRETQYF
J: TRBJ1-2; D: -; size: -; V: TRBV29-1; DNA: TGCAGCGTGAGGACAGATGGCTACACCTTC; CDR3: CSVRTDGYTF
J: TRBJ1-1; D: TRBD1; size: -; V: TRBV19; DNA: TGTGCCAGTAGCTCCCAGAGAGGACAGGGCGGGAGCTTT; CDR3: CASSSQRGQGGSF
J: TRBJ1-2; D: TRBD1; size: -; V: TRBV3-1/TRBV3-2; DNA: TGTGCCAGCAGCCAAGGACAGGGGGCGGGAGGCTACACCTTC; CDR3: CASSQGQGAGGYTF
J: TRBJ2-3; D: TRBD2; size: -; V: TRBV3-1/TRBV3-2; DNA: TGTGCCAGCAGCCGACTAGCGGGGAGCACAGATACGCAGTATTTT; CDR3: CASSRLAGSTDTQYF
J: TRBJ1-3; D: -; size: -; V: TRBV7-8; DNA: TGTGCCAGCAGATCGGGATTGCGTGGAAACACCATATATTTT; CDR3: CASRSGLRGNTIYF
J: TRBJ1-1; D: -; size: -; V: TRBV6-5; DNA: TGTGCCAGCAGTTCCCCCTCCGGGGGGAGCACTGAAGCTTTCTTT; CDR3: CASSSPSGGSTEAFF
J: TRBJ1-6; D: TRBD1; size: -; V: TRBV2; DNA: TGTGCCAGCAGTCTCACAGGGGATTCACCCCTCCACTTT; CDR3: CASSLTGDSPLHF
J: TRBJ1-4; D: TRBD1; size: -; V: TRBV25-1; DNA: TGTGCCAGCAGTGCCGGGACAGAGTTTAATGAAAAACTGTTTTTT; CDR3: CASSAGTEFNEKLFF
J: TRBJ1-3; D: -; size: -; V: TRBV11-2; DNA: TGTGCCAGCAGCAGAAACTCTGGAAACACCATATATTTT; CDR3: CASSRNSGNTIYF
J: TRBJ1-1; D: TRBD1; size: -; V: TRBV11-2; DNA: TGTGCCAGCAGCTTATATGGGGGGACAGTTGAAGCTTTCTTT; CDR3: CASSLYGGTVEAFF
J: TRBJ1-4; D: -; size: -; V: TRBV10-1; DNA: TGCGCCAGCAGTGACGGAGGGGTGTCAGGAAAACTGTTTTTT; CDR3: CASSDGGVSGKLFF
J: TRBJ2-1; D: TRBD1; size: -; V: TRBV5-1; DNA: TGCGCCAGCAGCCCCAGAACTAGGACAGGGGAACATGAGCAGTTCTTC; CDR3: CASSPRTRTGEHEQFF
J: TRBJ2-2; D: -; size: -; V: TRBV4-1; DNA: TGCGCCAGCAGCGCTCTATGGGGCCCGGGAACCGGGGAGCTGTTTTTT; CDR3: CASSALWGPGTGELFF
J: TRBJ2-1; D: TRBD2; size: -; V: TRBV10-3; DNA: TGTGCCACCGCAAATAAAGGACTAGCGGGGGACAATGAGCAGTTCTTC; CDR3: CATANKGLAGDNEQFF
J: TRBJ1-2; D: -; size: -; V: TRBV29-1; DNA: TGCAGCGTTGAACCTGGCTCCAGGGCGTCGGGCGGCTACACCTTC; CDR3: CSVEPGSRASGGYTF
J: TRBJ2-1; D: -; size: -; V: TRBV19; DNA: TGTGCCAGTAGCCCCGGGGGCGGTAGCTCCTACAATGAGCAGTTCTTC; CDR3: CASSPGGGSSYNEQFF
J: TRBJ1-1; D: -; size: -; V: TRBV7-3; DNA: TGTGCCAGCAGCGATCCAGGGATGAACACTGAAGCTTTCTTT; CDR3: CASSDPGMNTEAFF
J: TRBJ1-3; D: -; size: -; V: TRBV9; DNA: TGTGCCAGCAGCGTAGGTTCAGGCCCCTCTGGAAACACCATATATTTT; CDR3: CASSVGSGPSGNTIYF
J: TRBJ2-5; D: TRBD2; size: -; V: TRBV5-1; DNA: TGCGCCAGCAGCTCCTTAGCGGGAGTGGAAGAGACCCAGTACTTC; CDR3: CASSSLAGVEETQYF
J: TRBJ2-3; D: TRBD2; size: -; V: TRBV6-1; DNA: TGTGCCAGCAGTGAAACTAGCGGGCAGACAGATACGCAGTATTTT; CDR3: CASSETSGQTDTQYF
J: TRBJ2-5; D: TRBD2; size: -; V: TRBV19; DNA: TGTGCCAGTAGTCCACCGTTGGCCACCGGGACTAGCGGGTTGGGCGAGACCCAGTACTTC; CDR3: CASSPPLATGTSGLGETQYF
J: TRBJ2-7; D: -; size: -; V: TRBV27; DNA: TGTGCCAGCAGAGAGGGGCAAGGGCCCATGGAGCAGTACTTC; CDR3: CASREGQGPMEQYF
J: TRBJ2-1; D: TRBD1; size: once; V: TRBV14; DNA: TGTGCCAGCAGCCAAGTGGGACAGGGCTTCGGGAATGAGCAGTTCTTC; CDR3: CASSQVGQGFGNEQFF